The 10 T cell receptor beta chains below come from one sample, sequenced in a study of blood T cells in healthy people across ages. A second PCR, run for roughly 7 to 11 cycles, used a sample-barcoded 5' primer plus a J-beta primer mix. TCRdb reprocessed the 5' RACE reads via MiXCR and lists one record per CDR3 protein. The data hold roughly 1,500,000 distinct CDR3 sequences, with 30% to 35% observed a single time. The sequenced material came from blood. Receptors were obtained from a woman aged 30 to 39 in good health.

V is TRBV6-5 and J is TRBJ1-1, with a possible D match to TRBD1 (5 bases). Trimming stripped 6 bases from V and 4 bases from J, with 18 bases between. Germline CDR1 and CDR2: MNHEY and SVGAGI. This CDR3 comprises 15 residues. CDR3 protein: CASRKDGVGATEAFF. The CDR3 nucleotides read TGTGCCAGCAGGAAAGACGGGGTAGGGGCCACTGAAGCTTTCTTT.

The rearrangement links TRBV11-2 to TRBJ2-7, with TRBD1 matching over 8 bases. Germline values: CDR1 SGHAT, CDR2 FQNNGV. The CDR3 runs 14 residues. V lost 4 bases, J lost 4 bases, and 6 bases stayed unmatched. The CDR3 sequence: CASSCDRGGYEQYF. The CDR3 nucleotides are TGTGCCAGCAGCTGCGACAGGGGTGGTTACGAGCAGTACTTC.

V usage is TRBV11-2 and J usage is TRBJ1-2; 9 bases are shared with TRBD1. Germline CDR1 is SGHAT and CDR2 is FQNNGV. V gave up 1 base and J gave up 5 bases; unmatched junction bases: 8. The CDR3 spans 16 residues. In nucleotides, the CDR3 is TGTGCCAGCAGCTTAGGTCCGGCGGGACAGGGATATGGCTACACCTTC. Translated: CASSLGPAGQGYGYTF.

The chain couples TRBV3-1 to TRBJ1-2, with 7 bases identical to TRBD1. CDR3 size: 15 residues. The germline gives CDR1 LGHDT, CDR2 YNNKEL (reference sequence). The V gene end was trimmed by 4 bases and the J gene end by 1 base; junction bases not matched to a gene: 6. The CDR3 nucleotides are TGTGCCAGCAGCCCTGGGACAGCGGGTAACTATGGCTACACCTTC. Its translation: CASSPGTAGNYGYTF. Supplemented by reference TRBV3-1 and TRBJ1-2, the full variable domain reads DTAVSQTPKYLVTQMGNDKSIKCEQNLGHDTMYWYKQDSKKFLKIMFSYNNKELIINETVPNRFSPKSPDKAHLNLHINSLELGDSAVYFCASSPGTAGNYGYTFGSGTRLTVV.

This clonotype appeared a few times. This may stem from a read error, because a much larger clone lies one nucleotide away. The chain joins TRBV20-1 to TRBJ2-3, with TRBD2 identical over 9 bases. This CDR3 has 14 amino acids. CDR1 and CDR2 (germline): DFQATT, SNEGSKA (reference sequence). CDR3 amino acids: CSARLAGSTDAQYF. The CDR3 DNA follows: TGCAGTGCTAGGCTAGCGGGGAGCACAGATGCGCAGTATTTT.

There are a few counts of this clonotype. The rearrangement joins TRBV4-1 to TRBJ1-3; no reliable D call. The CDR3 contains 15 residues. Between the trimmed V and J ends, which lost 0 bases and 1 base, there was a span of 7 bases. Germline V gives CDR1 MGHRA, CDR2 YSYEKL. The CDR3 is CASSQDTGSGNTIYF. The CDR3 DNA follows: TGCGCCAGCAGCCAAGATACGGGGTCTGGAAACACCATATATTTT.

This clonotype was seen a handful of times. The chain joins TRBV6-2 or TRBV6-3 to TRBJ2-7; a weak D match, TRBD1 (6 bases). The germline V and J ends were trimmed by 5 bases and 5 bases, with 22 bases remaining between them. The CDR3 has 16 amino acids. Germline lookup yields CDR1 MNHEY and CDR2 SVGEGT. CDR3 coding DNA: TGTGCCAGCAGTGCCCAGGTAGGACAGCGTGTGCACGAGCAGTACTTC. Amino acids: CASSAQVGQRVHEQYF.

Regarding this clonotype: A read error may produce the germline difference seen at one junction end. The chain recombines TRBV6-2 or TRBV6-3 with TRBJ1-5; D is perhaps TRBD1 (6 bases). In germline, CDR1 is MNHEY, CDR2 SVGEGT. The CDR3 length is 14 residues. CDR3 bases: TGTGCCACTATCGACAGGATTAGCAATCGGCCCCAGCATTTT. Translation gives CATIDRISNRPQHF.

The DNA for the CDR3 is TGTGCCAGCAACTCCGGGACTAGCGTTAACAATGAGCAGTTCTTC. Translated: CASNSGTSVNNEQFF. The J gene is TRBJ2-1, the V gene TRBV2; 10 positions agree with TRBD2. V shed 7 bases, J shed 5 bases, and the junction held 8 bases outside the gene matches. The CDR3 has 15 amino acids. CDR1 SNHLY and CDR2 FYNNEI come from the germline V gene.

As for this clonotype: A junction end diverges from the germline sequence, so it may reflect a read error. This chain joins TRBV12-3 or TRBV12-4 and TRBJ1-1, with 9 bases identical to TRBD1. The CDR3 runs to 13 residues. CDR3 sequence reads: CAGSLGQGTEAFF. CDR3 DNA sequence: TGTGCCGGCAGTTTAGGACAGGGGACCGAGGCCTTCTTT.